This T cell receptor beta chain was retrieved from a study of blood T cell repertoires in COVID-19. This CDR3 has 16 amino acids. V shed 2 bases and J 2 bases; nucleotides not matched to a gene: 8. Germline V gene sequence: CDR1 MNHEY, CDR2 SVGEGT. The repertoire was sequenced with immunoSEQ multiplex PCR; TCRdb's copy has only in-frame clones and lacks some. This table has 350,000 to 400,000 clones, approximately 87% appearing once. This sequence was found in a man aged 35 to 55 in a cohort exposed to, infected with or recovered from COVID-19 (not recorded which). The sequenced sample was PBMCs or T cells enriched from blood (not recorded which). V usage is TRBV6-2 or TRBV6-3 and J usage is TRBJ1-2; 7 nucleotides align to TRBD1. The CDR3 nucleotides are TGTGCCAGCAGTTACCCGGGACAGACAAAAAACTATGGCTACACCTTC. Translating it yields CASSYPGQTKNYGYTF.